This T cell receptor beta chain was identified in a study of early T cells in non-severe SARS-CoV-2 infection. Germline V lookup: CDR1 KGHSH, CDR2 LQKENI. The CDR3 is 14 residues long. Trimming pared 5 bases from V and 3 bases from J, leaving 13 bases between. At least ten counts were recorded for this clonotype. Using its own MiXCR run on the 5' RACE reads, TCRdb lists one record per CDR3 protein. The table records tens of thousands of distinct CDR3 sequences, 4.5% to 5% of them present only once. The chain recombines TRBV18 with TRBJ1-1; TRBD1 might be the D (6 bases). The source of this sequence is an adult who was a healthcare worker with PCR-confirmed SARS-CoV-2 infection or an uninfected control (not recorded which). Sequencing was performed on whole blood. The CDR3 DNA reads as TGTGCCAGCTCAGCACAGGGTCTCGACACTGAAGCTTTCTTT. This codes for CASSAQGLDTEAFF.